The clone carrying this T cell receptor (beta chain) was picked up many times. Its specificity is not known. Germline V gives CDR1 MNHEY, CDR2 SMNVEV (reference sequence). The CDR3 loop spans 16 amino acids. Trimming shortened V by 4 bases and J by 6 bases, and 21 bases separated the two germline ends. Via MiXCR, TCRdb re-called the 5' RACE reads, giving one row per CDR3 protein. The table records around 370,000 distinct CDR3 sequences, approximately 8.7% of them present only once. This entry belongs to a study of identical twins. Whole-study findings and limits: The study reached conclusions through statistical analysis that was cross-sectional, not following the same donors. Monozygotic twin pairs showed more out-of-frame TCR alpha sharing than models estimated. Where beta out-of-frame sequences were concerned, excess twin sharing was weaker.

This clonotype was obtained from a woman aged 45-65 years in good health. Specimen: naive T cells sorted from blood. J is TRBJ1-2 and V is TRBV27; maybe TRBD1 (6 bases). The CDR3 DNA reads as TGTGCCAGCAGTTCTCCCCCAGGGGCGCAGAGCCATGGCTACACCTTC. This sequence encodes CASSSPPGAQSHGYTF.